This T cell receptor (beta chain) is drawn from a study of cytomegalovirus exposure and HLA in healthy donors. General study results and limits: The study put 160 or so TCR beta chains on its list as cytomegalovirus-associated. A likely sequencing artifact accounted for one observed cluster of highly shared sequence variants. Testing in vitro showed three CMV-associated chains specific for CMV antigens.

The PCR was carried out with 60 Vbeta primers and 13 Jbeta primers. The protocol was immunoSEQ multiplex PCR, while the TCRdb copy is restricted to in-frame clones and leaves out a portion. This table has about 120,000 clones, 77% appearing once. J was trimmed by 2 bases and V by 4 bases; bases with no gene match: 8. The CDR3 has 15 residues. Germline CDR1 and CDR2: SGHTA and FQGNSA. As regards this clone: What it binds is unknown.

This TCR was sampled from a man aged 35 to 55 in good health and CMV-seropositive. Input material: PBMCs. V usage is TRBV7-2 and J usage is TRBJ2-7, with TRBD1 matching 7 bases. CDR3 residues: CASSSRTTGAYEQYF. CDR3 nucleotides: TGTGCCAGCAGCTCACGGACAACAGGGGCCTACGAGCAGTACTTC.